This passage covers 23 T cell receptor beta chains from one sample sequenced in a study of blood T cell repertoires in COVID-19. Sequenced by immunoSEQ multiplex PCR; TCRdb stores in-frame clones only, minus some. The sample holds roughly 150,000 clones, 75% to 90% seen once. Sequenced sample: peripheral blood. The receptor source for this set is a man in his sixties with acute or convalescent COVID-19.

V and J are TRBV27 and TRBJ2-7; D not resolved. Looked up from germline, CDR1 is MNHEY and CDR2 is SMNVEV (reference sequence). V was shortened by 1 base and J by 2 bases, with 9 bases between the two germline ends. The CDR3 has 14 residues. The CDR3 coding sequence is TGTGCCAGCAGTTTATTAGGCGGAACCTACGAGCAGTACTTC. Its protein product is CASSLLGGTYEQYF.

J is TRBJ1-6 and V is TRBV5-1, with 8 bases identical to TRBD1. V dropped 3 bases and J dropped 6; count of bases not matched to a gene: 5. From germline, CDR1 is SGHRS and CDR2 YFSETQ. The CDR3 is 15 amino acids. The CDR3 reads CASSSGGLGNSPLHF. The CDR3, as DNA: TGCGCCAGCAGCTCAGGGGGCCTGGGTAATTCACCCCTCCACTTT.

This clone has a handful of counts. The chain carries TRBV18 and TRBJ2-1; 7 bases are a match to TRBD2. In germline, CDR1 is KGHSH, CDR2 LQKENI. The J segment lost 10 bases and the V segment lost 5 bases, leaving 17 bases of the junction unmatched. The CDR3 contains 16 residues. The CDR3 DNA reads as TGTGCCAGCTCATCCTCCCCAGGGACTAAAGGAGGAGAGCAGTTCTTC. It is translated as CASSSSPGTKGGEQFF.

V and J are TRBV4-1 and TRBJ2-2; D is possibly TRBD2 (6 bases). Trimming took off 3 bases at V and 1 base at J, with 15 bases between the two ends. Germline V gene data show CDR1 as MGHRA and CDR2 as YSYEKL. This CDR3 has 17 residues. CDR3 amino acids: CASSQGIFGRNTGELFF. As DNA, the CDR3 is TGCGCCAGCAGCCAGGGGATATTCGGGAGGAACACCGGGGAGCTGTTTTTT.

With regard to this clone: Because it lacks the conserved phenylalanine or tryptophan at the end, this CDR3 is likely a read error. Because the CDR3's place on the DNA is in doubt, the DNA is left out and the CDR3 is given as listed by TCRdb. V is TRBV3-1 (or the pseudogene TRBV3-2) and J is TRBJ1-2. Germline values: CDR1 LGHDT, CDR2 YNNKEL (reference sequence). Including both end residues, the CDR3 is 11 amino acids long. The CDR3 sequence: CASSHASAVLL.

As DNA, the CDR3 is TGTGCCACCAGTGACCCGACCGAACCCAGGGGCCCGAACACCGGGGAGCTGTTTTTT. This gives the protein CATSDPTEPRGPNTGELFF. The chain employs TRBV24-1 and TRBJ2-2, with D possibly being TRBD1 (6 bases). Trimming stripped 4 bases from V and 0 bases from J, with 20 bases between. This CDR3 comprises 19 residues. CDR1 and CDR2 (germline): KGHDR, SFDVKD.

The rearrangement joins TRBV6-6 to TRBJ2-1, with 10 bases aligning to TRBD2. J lost 9 bases, V lost 5 bases, and 13 bases had no gene match. Germline CDR1 MNHNY, CDR2 SVGAGI (reference sequence). The CDR3 spans 16 residues. This chain's CDR3 is CASSSSGTSAPGEQFF. CDR3 sequence (DNA): TGTGCCAGCAGTAGCTCCGGGACTAGCGCCCCGGGTGAGCAGTTCTTC.

This clone was observed a handful of times. The rearrangement links TRBV13 to TRBJ1-6; D unresolved. Germline V gene data show CDR1 as PRHDT and CDR2 as FYEKMQ (reference sequence). Trimming cost V 6 bases and J 7 bases, with 13 bases left between them. The CDR3 length is 14 residues. CDR3 region: CASRWATRNSPLHF. The CDR3, as DNA: TGTGCCAGCAGGTGGGCTACCCGAAATTCACCCCTCCACTTT.

This clone appeared a single time. The rearrangement joins TRBV6-5 to TRBJ2-1; a weak D match, TRBD1 (6 bases). Trimming removed 6 bases at V and 4 bases at J, with 7 bases between. Germline V CDR1 and CDR2: MNHEY, SVGAGI. The CDR3 length is 12 residues. CDR3 loop: CASSGQYNEQFF. The CDR3 DNA reads as TGTGCCAGCAGCGGACAGTACAATGAGCAGTTCTTC.

This chain joins TRBV9 and TRBJ2-3; no clear D. The CDR3 extends over 16 amino acids. Germline lookup yields CDR1 SGDLS and CDR2 YYNGEE. V was pared by 1 base and J by 2 bases, with 14 bases between. CDR3 sequence: CASSVSASRSTDTQYF. In nucleotides, the CDR3 is TGTGCCAGCAGCGTATCCGCTAGTAGATCCACAGATACGCAGTATTTT.

The chain employs TRBV12-5 and TRBJ1-3; a weak D match, TRBD1 (5 bases). From germline, CDR1 is LGHNT and CDR2 FRNRAP. V lost 0 bases and J 4 bases, leaving 10 bases between the germline ends. The CDR3 sequence is 15 residues long. Here the CDR3 DNA reads TGTGCTAGTGGTTTGGTACAGCCAGGGGGAAACACCATATATTTT. It translates to CASGLVQPGGNTIYF.

There are a few counts of this clone. The rearrangement joins TRBV7-2 to TRBJ2-5, with 9 positions matching TRBD2. V lost 3 bases, J lost 5 bases, and 7 bases stayed unmatched. Germline values: CDR1 SGHTA, CDR2 FQGNSA. The CDR3 extends over 15 amino acids. The CDR3 DNA is TGTGCCAGCAGCTTTACGCGGGGGGGCGGCGAGACCCAGTACTTC. This encodes CASSFTRGGGETQYF.

The chain joins TRBV9 to TRBJ2-7; perhaps TRBD2 as D (6 bases). CDR3 length: 15 residues. The germline gives CDR1 SGDLS, CDR2 YYNGEE. Trimming removed 0 bases at V and 3 bases at J, with 13 bases between. CDR3 in DNA: TGTGCCAGCAGCGTAGGTTCGGGGGTTGTCTACGAGCAGTACTTC. Translation gives CASSVGSGVVYEQYF.

The table lists this clone with a few counts. The chain recombines TRBV4-3 with TRBJ2-3, with 13 bases fitting TRBD2. Germline values: CDR1 LGHNA, CDR2 YSLEER. J lost 2 bases, V lost 4 bases, and 6 bases had no gene match. This CDR3 is 17 amino acids long. CDR3 in amino acids: CASSPEGLAGPTDTQYF. CDR3 sequence (DNA): TGCGCCAGCAGCCCAGAGGGACTAGCGGGGCCCACAGATACGCAGTATTTT.

CDR3 sequence reads: CASSPDRTVKKLFF. The DNA of the CDR3 is TGTGCCAGCAGCCCCGACAGGACTGTCAAAAAACTGTTTTTT. J is TRBJ1-4 and V is TRBV13; tentative D call: TRBD1 (6 bases). Trimming cost V 5 bases and J 9 bases, with 16 bases left between them. Per the germline V gene, CDR1 is PRHDT and CDR2 is FYEKMQ (reference sequence). The CDR3 covers 14 residues.

This chain links TRBV9 with TRBJ2-2, with no clear D. Germline V CDR1 and CDR2: SGDLS, YYNGEE. The CDR3 runs to 16 residues. The ends were cut back, 0 bases at V and 0 bases at J, with 9 bases in the middle. CDR3 sequence reads: CASSVGKQPNTGELFF. As DNA, the CDR3 is TGTGCCAGCAGCGTAGGCAAACAACCGAACACCGGGGAGCTGTTTTTT.

The gene calls are TRBV7-2 and TRBJ2-1; 7 positions match TRBD2. This CDR3 region has 18 residues. V lost 5 bases, J lost 1 base, and 14 bases stayed unmatched. CDR1 is SGHTA and CDR2 is FQGNSA in the germline V gene. CDR3 residues: CASSPKVVGEGSYNEQFF. The CDR3 DNA reads TGTGCCAGCAGCCCAAAAGTGGTCGGGGAGGGGTCCTACAATGAGCAGTTCTTC. Filled out from reference TRBV7-2 and TRBJ2-1, the complete variable domain reads GAGVSQSPSNKVTEKGKDVELRCDPISGHTALYWYRQSLGQGLEFLIYFQGNSAPDKSGLPSDRFSAERTGGSVSTLTIQRTQQEDSAVYLCASSPKVVGEGSYNEQFFGPGTRLTVL.

J is TRBJ2-1 and V is TRBV11-2; 8 nucleotides align to TRBD2. This CDR3 spans 17 amino acids. CDR1 and CDR2 (germline): SGHAT, FQNNGV. The V gene end was trimmed by 2 bases and the J gene end by 2 bases; junction bases not matched to a gene: 8. The CDR3 loop reads CASSLFASGSTYNEQFF. CDR3 DNA sequence: TGTGCCAGCAGCTTATTCGCTAGCGGGTCAACCTACAATGAGCAGTTCTTC. Complete variable domain (other parts from reference TRBV11-2 and TRBJ2-1): EAGVAQSPRYKIIEKRQSVAFWCNPISGHATLYWYQQILGQGPKLLIQFQNNGVVDDSQLPKDRFSAERLKGVDSTLKIQPAKLEDSAVYLCASSLFASGSTYNEQFFGPGTRLTVL.

V usage is TRBV10-3 and J usage is TRBJ2-5; 8 bases are shared with TRBD1. CDR3 length: 14 amino acids. Germline CDR1 and CDR2: ENHRY and SYGVKD. The junction had 7 bases not matched to a gene; V was cut back by 6 bases and J by 4 bases. The CDR3: CAISGQGGRETQYF. In DNA form, the CDR3 reads TGTGCCATCAGCGGACAGGGAGGTCGAGAGACCCAGTACTTC.

The chain couples TRBV7-2 to TRBJ2-2, with 7 positions matching TRBD2. The CDR3 length is 16 residues. Germline V lookup: CDR1 SGHTA, CDR2 FQGNSA. V lost 1 base to trimming and J lost 0 bases; unmatched junction nucleotides: 2. The CDR3 region has the DNA TGTGCCAGCAGCTTAGGGGGACTAACGAACACCGGGGAGCTGTTTTTT. Its protein is CASSLGGLTNTGELFF.

The chain is built from TRBV9 and TRBJ1-1; a weak D match, TRBD1 (6 bases). CDR1 and CDR2 (germline): SGDLS, YYNGEE. V shed 0 bases and J shed 10 bases, with 16 bases lying between them. This CDR3 spans 14 amino acids. CDR3 nucleotides: TGTGCCAGCAGCGTAGACGGGACACCCCGAGGAGCTTTCTTT. Protein: CASSVDGTPRGAFF.

The chain has TRBV15 and TRBJ1-4; D call uncertain. CDR3 length: 15 residues. Germline CDR1 and CDR2: LNHNV and YYDKDF (reference sequence). Trimming took off 0 bases at V and 8 bases at J, with 13 bases between the two ends. The CDR3 bases are TGTGCCACCAGCAGAGAAGTCACAGCCCGCGAAAAACTGTTTTTT. Translation gives CATSREVTAREKLFF.

V is TRBV7-2 and J is TRBJ1-3; D gene unclear. The germline V gene has CDR1 SGHTA and CDR2 FQGNSA. The CDR3 has 14 amino acids. V was shortened by 5 bases and J by 4 bases, with 12 bases between the two germline ends. DNA of the CDR3: TGTGCCAGCAGCCCCGCCGACATCGGAAACACCATATATTTT. Protein product: CASSPADIGNTIYF.